This TCR beta chain was recovered during a study of blood T cells in healthy people across ages (dated by TCRdb to the mid-2010s). Regarding the study in general: Template switching captured roughly one uniquely barcoded TCR beta cDNA molecule per two T cells in model experiments. The donors were divided into four age groups: young (average roughly 17 years), middle-aged (about 39), aged (about 60) and long-lived (about 79). The study measured age-related changes in TCR beta repertoire diversity using deep sequencing normalized with unique cDNA molecular identifiers. Two additional independent replicas of 1 million unique cDNA reads from the same blood draw were analyzed for two donors (one aged 18 to 29 and one aged 80 or older). The full study reports these points: As age increased, observed TCR beta diversity per million T cells dropped in a roughly linear way, and a significant reduction was already evident by age 40. The CMV infection status of donors was not known, potentially confounding age-related changes in expanded clonotypes. There was a strong correlation between observed TCR beta diversity and the percentage of naive T cells measured by flow cytometry. Estimates of total diversity based on one million sequenced T cells were regarded as lower bounds and as underestimates. Compared with the aged group, more naive CD4+ T cells, fewer expanded clones and increased TCR diversity were shown by the long-lived group, suggesting age selection. Because profiling used bulk unsorted PBMCs, naive and antigen-experienced compartments could not be compared conclusively.

The CDR3 holds 12 amino acids from the cysteine to the phenylalanine. The sequence is cut down to CDR3 DNA, 36 bases in frame from base 1. V is pared back by 5 bases and J by 10 bases, with 12 bases lying between the germline termini. CDR1 is given as MDHEN and CDR2 as SYDVKM, both from the germline V gene. The donors were 40 or so Caucasian individuals from Russia, aged roughly 6 to 100 years, who were systemically healthy. About 10 milliliters of peripheral blood were collected from each donor into EDTA-treated Vacutainer tubes. Ficoll-Paque density-gradient centrifugation was used to isolate PBMCs, with at least 7 million obtained per sample. Trizol reagent was used to extract total RNA from PBMCs, with at least 6 micrograms per sample. For every donor, flow cytometry on a PBMC aliquot measured the percentage of naive CD45RAhigh/CD27high T cells. Libraries were built with 5' RACE. Data came from an Illumina HiSeq 2500. A second PCR of about 6 to 11 cycles was run with a J-beta primer mix and a sample-barcoded 5' primer. Each TCR beta cDNA molecule received a unique molecular identifier from a template-switch 5' adaptor carrying 12 random nucleotides. Each sample yielded at least 2.5 million CDR3-containing paired-end reads. First-strand cDNA synthesis was performed from all RNA using the Mint cDNA synthesis kit, with priming by a TRBC-specific oligonucleotide. Following uracil-DNA glycosylase treatment, a first 18-cycle PCR with universal primers M1SS and BC2_uni_R was performed on all cDNA. In the original analysis: Each sample was normalized by randomly selecting 1 million high-quality reads, each carrying a distinct molecular identifier. Reads sharing molecular identifiers were discarded rather than binned into consensus sequences. MiTCR, with a Q25 quality threshold and the strictest error-elimination algorithm, was used for CDR3 identification, clonotype clustering and error correction. A nonparametric unseen species model using Euler transformation provided a lower-bound estimate of total TCR beta diversity. TCRdb applied fastp at Q25 and MiXCR to the public reads, then kept only in-frame beta chains. Rows are unified per CDR3 protein, each entry keeping the most common DNA and genes. TCRdb's processing, not the authors', yielded these V and J calls. The sample table lists more than 900,000 distinct CDR3 sequences, under 30% of them with a count of one. Approximately 0.71% of the sample belongs to the ten largest clones.

This clonotype occurred a few times. Its antigen has not been determined. No much larger clonotype is one base removed from it; base qualities were not supplied. These records were also assigned to another study, of T cells of mothers and their children. Per the second study: Nine systemically healthy Caucasian individuals served as donors, namely three mothers together with their six children. cDNA synthesis used all of the extracted RNA, with 1.5 ug of RNA in each 15 ul reaction. In the second PCR, the M1S primer introduced both the sample barcodes and 2-4 random nucleotides. More than 9 million TCR beta CDR3 reads were obtained from each mother, and about 3 million reads were obtained from each child. In both related and unrelated pairs, thymic selection shapes the output of TCR recombination in a similar way, with inherited differences having only a minor effect. Normalized repertoire overlap was always slightly but never significantly higher in related than unrelated mother-child pairs. No persistent microchimeric T cell clones were found, with a detection sensitivity of around 100 clones per million clonotypes. To look for features that set related mother-child pairs apart from unrelated individuals, the researchers ran deep NGS to compare the TCR beta repertoires of mothers and children. Mothers averaged approximately 40 +/- 4 years of age and children averaged about 10 +/- 4 years. After adapters were ligated using NEBNext reagents, the libraries underwent 100+100 nt paired-end sequencing on an Illumina HiSeq 2000. Mother and child libraries were prepared a month apart and sequenced in separate runs to prevent cross-contamination. For each donor, somewhere between about 450,000 and 2,100,000 distinct TCR beta clonotypes were identified. Naive TCR beta clonotypes were estimated from low-frequency clonotypes matched to each donor's FACS-determined naive share, without sorting.

Sequenced: blood. The chain uses TRBV28 and TRBJ2-1; the D gene is not confidently resolved. This TCR derives from a girl aged 2 to 9 in good health. The CDR3 in this case is CASSAPSWEQFF. In nucleotides, the sequence is TGTGCCAGCAGTGCCCCAAGTTGGGAGCAGTTCTTC.